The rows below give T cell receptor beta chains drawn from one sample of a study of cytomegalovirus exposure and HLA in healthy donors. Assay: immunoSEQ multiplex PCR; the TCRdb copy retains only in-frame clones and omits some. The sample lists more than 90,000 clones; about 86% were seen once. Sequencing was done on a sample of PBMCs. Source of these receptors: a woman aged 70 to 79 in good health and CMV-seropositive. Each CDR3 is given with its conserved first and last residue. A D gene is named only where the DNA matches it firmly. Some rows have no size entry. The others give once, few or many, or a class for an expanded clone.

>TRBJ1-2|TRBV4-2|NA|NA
TGTGCCAGCAGCCAGTCTCCGGGGTCGGGTGGCTACACCTTC
CASSQSPGSGGYTF
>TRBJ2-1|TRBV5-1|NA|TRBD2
TGCGCCAGCAGTTACGTCGGGCTAGCGGGAGATGGAGAGCAGTTCTTC
CASSYVGLAGDGEQFF
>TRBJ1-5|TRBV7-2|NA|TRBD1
TGTGCCAGCAGCCTCACAGGGGGACGGGTTCAGCCCCAGCATTTT
CASSLTGGRVQPQHF
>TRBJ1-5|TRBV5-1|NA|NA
TGCGCCAGCAGCTTGGGGGCAGGAGGGTATCAGCCCCAGCATTTT
CASSLGAGGYQPQHF
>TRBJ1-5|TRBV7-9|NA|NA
TGTGCCAGCAGCTTAGCCGGGGGTGTGAGCAATCAGCCCCAGCATTTT
CASSLAGGVSNQPQHF
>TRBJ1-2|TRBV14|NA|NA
TGTGCCAGCAGCCAAGGACGGGGCTATGGCTACACCTTC
CASSQGRGYGYTF
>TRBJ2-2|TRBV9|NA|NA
TGTGCCAGCAGCCCCCTAGGGGGAGGGAGCCTTAGAGACGGGGAGCTGTTTTTT
CASSPLGGGSLRDGELFF
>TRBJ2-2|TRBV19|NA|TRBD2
TGTGCCAGTAGTGGGGGGACTAGCGGCCCCACCGGGGAGCTGTTTTTT
CASSGGTSGPTGELFF
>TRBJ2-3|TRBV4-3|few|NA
TGCGCCAGCAGCCAAGAACGGGTGGGGGGAGATACGCAGTATTTT
CASSQERVGGDTQYF
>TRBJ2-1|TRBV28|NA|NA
TGTGCCAGCAGTTTCTACCATGAGCAGTTCTTC
CASSFYHEQFF
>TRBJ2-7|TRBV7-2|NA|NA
TGTGCCAGCAGCTCAGCCCTTAGTAGGGGCCAAGCCTACGAGCAGTACTTC
CASSSALSRGQAYEQYF
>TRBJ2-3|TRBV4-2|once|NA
TGTGCCAGCAGCCAATACAGATCTAGCACAGATACGCAGTATTTT
CASSQYRSSTDTQYF
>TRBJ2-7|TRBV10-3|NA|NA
TGTGCCATCAAGATAGGCGGGCCTACCTACGAGCAGTACTTC
CAIKIGGPTYEQYF
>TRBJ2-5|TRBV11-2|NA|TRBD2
TGTGCCAGCAGCTTGCGACTAGCGGGTATACAAGAGACCCAGTACTTC
CASSLRLAGIQETQYF
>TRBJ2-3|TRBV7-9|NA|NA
TGTGCCAGCACAGCGGCGCGGACCACAGATACGCAGTATTTT
CASTAARTTDTQYF
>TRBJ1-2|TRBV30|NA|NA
TGTGCCTGCAGCCAGGGTAACTATGGCTACACCTTC
CACSQGNYGYTF
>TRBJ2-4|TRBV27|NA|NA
TGTGCCAGCAGTTTTGGCAGGGGTAGCAAAAACATTCAGTACTTC
CASSFGRGSKNIQYF
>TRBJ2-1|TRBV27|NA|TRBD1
TGTGCCAGCAGTTTATCGTTCGGACAGGGCACCAATGAGCAGTTCTTC
CASSLSFGQGTNEQFF
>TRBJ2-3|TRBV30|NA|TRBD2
TGTGCCTGGAGTGCTGGACTAGCTCCTAGCACAGATACGCAGTATTTT
CAWSAGLAPSTDTQYF
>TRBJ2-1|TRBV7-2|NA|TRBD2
TGTGCCAGCAGTCCCGGGGAGGGGATTTACAATGAGCAGTTCTTC
CASSPGEGIYNEQFF
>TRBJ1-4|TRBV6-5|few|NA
TGTGCCAGCAGTCCCGGGGAAAAACTGTTTTTT
CASSPGEKLFF
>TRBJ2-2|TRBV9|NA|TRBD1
TGTGCCAGCAGCAAGGACAGGGGAAGGACCGGGGAGCTGTTTTTT
CASSKDRGRTGELFF
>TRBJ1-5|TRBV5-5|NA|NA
TGTGCCAGCAGCTTGGCAGGGTCTCAGCCCCAGCATTTT
CASSLAGSQPQHF
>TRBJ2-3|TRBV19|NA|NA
TGTGCCAGTAGTATAGCCGATACTGAGGCAGATACGCAGTATTTT
CASSIADTEADTQYF
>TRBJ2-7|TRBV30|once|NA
TGTGCCTGGAGTGCTCAGGGGAACGAGCAGTACTTC
CAWSAQGNEQYF
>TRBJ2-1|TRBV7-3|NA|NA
TGTGCCAGCAGCTCCCCCGGGGGGCAGATAAGGAACAATGAGCAGTTCTTC
CASSSPGGQIRNNEQFF
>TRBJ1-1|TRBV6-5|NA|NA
TGTGCCAGCAGTTACTCGACGGGAACTGAAGCTTTCTTT
CASSYSTGTEAFF
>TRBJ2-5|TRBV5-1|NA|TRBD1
TGCGCCAGCAGCGGGGGACAGATCGAGACCCAGTACTTC
CASSGGQIETQYF
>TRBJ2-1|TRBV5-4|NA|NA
TGTGCCAGCAGCCTGACAGTTAGCTCCTACAATGAGCAGTTCTTC
CASSLTVSSYNEQFF
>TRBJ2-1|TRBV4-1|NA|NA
TGCGCCAGCAGCCAAGATACTACTTACAATGAGCAGTTCTTC
CASSQDTTYNEQFF
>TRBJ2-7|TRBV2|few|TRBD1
TGTGCCAGCAGTGCCTCCCGGACAGGGTTCCACGAGCAGTACTTC
CASSASRTGFHEQYF
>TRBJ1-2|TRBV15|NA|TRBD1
TGTGCCACCAGCAGAGGGGGACAGGGGACCTATGGCTACACCTTC
CATSRGGQGTYGYTF
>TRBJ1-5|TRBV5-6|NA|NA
TGTGCCAGCAGCTCGTCCGGGACATTGACCTATAGCAATCAGCCCCAGCATTTT
CASSSSGTLTYSNQPQHF
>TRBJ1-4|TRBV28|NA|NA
TGTGCCAGCAAAGGAGGGGTGGCAACTAATGAAAAACTGTTTTTT
CASKGGVATNEKLFF
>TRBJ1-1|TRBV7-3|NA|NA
TGTGCCAGCAGCTCGGACAGTCTGAACACTGAAGCTTTCTTT
CASSSDSLNTEAFF
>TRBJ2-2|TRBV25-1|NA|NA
TGTGCCAGCAGTGATACGGTCTATGGGAACACCGGGGAGCTGTTTTTT
CASSDTVYGNTGELFF
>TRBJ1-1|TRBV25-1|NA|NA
TGTGCCAGCCGGGGGGAGGGCATGAGGAACACTGAAGCTTTCTTT
CASRGEGMRNTEAFF
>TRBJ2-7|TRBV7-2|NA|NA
TGTGCCAGCAGCCCTAGCACCTACGAGCAGTACTTC
CASSPSTYEQYF
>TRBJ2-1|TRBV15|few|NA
TGTGCCACCAGCAGAGATTGGGGGGATGAGCAGTTCTTC
CATSRDWGDEQFF
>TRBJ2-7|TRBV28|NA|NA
TGTGCCAGCAGTTTAACCTTGGGGGGTAGCTACCGCTACGAGCAGTACTTC
CASSLTLGGSYRYEQYF
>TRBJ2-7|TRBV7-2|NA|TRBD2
TGTGCCAGCAGACAAGCGGGGGGGGGCTACGAGCAGTACTTC
CASRQAGGGYEQYF
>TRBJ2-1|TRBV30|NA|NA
TGTGCCGGCCGGGGCTACAATGAGCAGTTCTTC
CAGRGYNEQFF
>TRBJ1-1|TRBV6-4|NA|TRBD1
TGTGCCAGCAGTAACGGACAGGGGGCCACTGAAGCTTTCTTT
CASSNGQGATEAFF
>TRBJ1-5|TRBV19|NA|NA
TGTGCCAGCGCGGGTCGAGAGCGCAATCAGCCCCAGCATTTT
CASAGRERNQPQHF
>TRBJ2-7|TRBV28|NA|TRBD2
TGTGCCAGCAGCCTAGCGGGAGAGATTAACGAGCAGTACTTC
CASSLAGEINEQYF
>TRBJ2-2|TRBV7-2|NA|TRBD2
TGTGCCAGCAGCCTACTAGCGGGGGGCACCGGGGAGCTGTTTTTT
CASSLLAGGTGELFF
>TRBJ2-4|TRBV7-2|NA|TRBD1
TGTGCCAGCAGCTTAGAGGGACAGGTCAAAAACATTCAGTACTTC
CASSLEGQVKNIQYF
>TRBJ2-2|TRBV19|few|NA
TGTGCCAGTAGTATCAGATATTCGAACACCGGGGAGCTGTTTTTT
CASSIRYSNTGELFF
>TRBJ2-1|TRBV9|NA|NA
TGTGCCAGCAGCACCGGACCACAGGGCTATGAGCAGTTCTTC
CASSTGPQGYEQFF
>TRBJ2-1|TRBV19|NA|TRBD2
TGTGCCAGTAGCCCACTAGCGAGGAGCTCCTACAATGAGCAGTTCTTC
CASSPLARSSYNEQFF
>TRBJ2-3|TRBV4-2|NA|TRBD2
TGTGCCAGCAGCCAAGTTAGCGCGGGGGCAGATACGCAGTATTTT
CASSQVSAGADTQYF
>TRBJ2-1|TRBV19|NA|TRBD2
TGTGCCAGTAGTCTCACCCGCTTGAGACTAGCGGGAATGGATGAGCAGTTCTTC
CASSLTRLRLAGMDEQFF
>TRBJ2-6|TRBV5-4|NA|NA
TGTGCCAGCAGCCCAACAGGGCTGTCTGGGGCCAACGTCCTGACTTTC
CASSPTGLSGANVLTF
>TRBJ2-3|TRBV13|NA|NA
TGTGCCAGCAGCACATCCGAGCGGCCGCCCCCGACAGATACGCAGTATTTT
CASSTSERPPPTDTQYF
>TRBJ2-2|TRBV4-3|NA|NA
TGCGCCAGCAGCCAAGAACCGGCGGGAACTCACGGGGAGCTGTTTTTT
CASSQEPAGTHGELFF
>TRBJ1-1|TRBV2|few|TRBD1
TGTGCCAGCGGACAGGGGGTCTCTGAAGCTTTCTTT
CASGQGVSEAFF
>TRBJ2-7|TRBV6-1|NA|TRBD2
TGTGCCAGCAGTGAGGCGGGAGTAGCCTCCGAGCAGTACTTC
CASSEAGVASEQYF
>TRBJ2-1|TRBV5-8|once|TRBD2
TGTGCCAGCACAATCGGGAGGGCCAACAATGAGCAGTTCTTC
CASTIGRANNEQFF
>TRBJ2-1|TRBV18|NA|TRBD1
TGTGCCAGCTCACCTATTACCGGGACAGACAATGAGCAGTTCTTC
CASSPITGTDNEQFF
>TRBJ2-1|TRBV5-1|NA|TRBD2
TGCGCCAGCAGCACCGGGACTAGCGGGAGGGCCGATGAGCAGTTCTTC
CASSTGTSGRADEQFF